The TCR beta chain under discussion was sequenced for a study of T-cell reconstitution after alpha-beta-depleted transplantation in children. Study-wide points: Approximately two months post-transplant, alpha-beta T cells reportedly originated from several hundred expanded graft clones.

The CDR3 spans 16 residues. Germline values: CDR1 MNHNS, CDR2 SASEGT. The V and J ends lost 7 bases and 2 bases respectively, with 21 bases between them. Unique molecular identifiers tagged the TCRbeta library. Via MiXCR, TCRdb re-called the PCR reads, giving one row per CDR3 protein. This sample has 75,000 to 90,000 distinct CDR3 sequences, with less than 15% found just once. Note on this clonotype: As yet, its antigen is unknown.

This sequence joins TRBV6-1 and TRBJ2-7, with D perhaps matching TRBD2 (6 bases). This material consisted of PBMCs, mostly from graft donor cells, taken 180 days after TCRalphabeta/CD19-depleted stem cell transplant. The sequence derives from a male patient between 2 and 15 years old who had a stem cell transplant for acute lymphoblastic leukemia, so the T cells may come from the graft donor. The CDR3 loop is CASKVRLLAGPYEQYF. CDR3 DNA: TGTGCCAGCAAGGTCCGGCTACTAGCAGGTCCCTACGAGCAGTACTTC.